The T cell receptor beta chain described here comes from a study of cytomegalovirus exposure and HLA in healthy donors. General study results and limits: For TCR beta chains, V- and J-gene trimming was later linked to a missense DCLRE1C variant. The HLA-A and HLA-B alleles of most subjects were reportedly predicted accurately from TCR beta sequences. One later analysis reportedly identified an Asian-associated ancestry cluster that showed fewer N-insertions than the roughly 640-donor mean. A later analysis showed HLA-associated TCR beta chains outstripping equally common others in clonal expansion.

Primers: 60 Vbeta forward and 13 Jbeta reverse. TCRdb keeps only in-frame clones here, not all; method: immunoSEQ multiplex PCR. The sample includes 150,000 to 170,000 clones, roughly four fifths of them seen just once. Turning to this clone: Its target is not known.

The ends lost 2 bases at V and 13 bases at J; junction bases unmatched: 8. Germline assignment: CDR1 MNHEY and CDR2 SMNVEV (reference sequence). This CDR3 is 14 amino acids long. The chain uses TRBV27 and TRBJ2-1; 10 positions agree with TRBD2. Input material: PBMCs. The sequence came from a man aged 18-30 years in good health and CMV-seronegative. Written as DNA, the CDR3 is TGTGCCAGCAGTTTAAACCCTAGCGGGAGTTCTCAGTTCTTC. Protein product: CASSLNPSGSSQFF.